This T cell receptor beta chain was captured by sequencing in a study of T-cell reconstitution after alpha-beta-depleted transplantation in children. Preparation of the TCRbeta library used unique molecular identifiers. MiXCR was run by TCRdb on the PCR reads, yielding one entry per CDR3 protein. The data contain 900,000 or so distinct CDR3 sequences, under 20% of them singletons. V was pared by 5 bases and J by 0 bases, with 10 bases between. CDR3 length: 15 amino acids. V and J are TRBV12-3 or TRBV12-4 and TRBJ2-2; possibly TRBD2 for D (5 bases). The source material was PBMCs, mostly from graft donor cells, sampled 360 days after TCRalphabeta/CD19-depleted stem cell transplant. This clonotype was sampled from a male patient under 18 who had a stem cell transplant for acute lymphoblastic leukemia, so the T cells may come from the graft donor. The CDR3 here is CASSRFGTNTGELFF. In DNA form, the CDR3 reads TGTGCCAGCAGTCGATTCGGGACGAACACCGGGGAGCTGTTTTTT.